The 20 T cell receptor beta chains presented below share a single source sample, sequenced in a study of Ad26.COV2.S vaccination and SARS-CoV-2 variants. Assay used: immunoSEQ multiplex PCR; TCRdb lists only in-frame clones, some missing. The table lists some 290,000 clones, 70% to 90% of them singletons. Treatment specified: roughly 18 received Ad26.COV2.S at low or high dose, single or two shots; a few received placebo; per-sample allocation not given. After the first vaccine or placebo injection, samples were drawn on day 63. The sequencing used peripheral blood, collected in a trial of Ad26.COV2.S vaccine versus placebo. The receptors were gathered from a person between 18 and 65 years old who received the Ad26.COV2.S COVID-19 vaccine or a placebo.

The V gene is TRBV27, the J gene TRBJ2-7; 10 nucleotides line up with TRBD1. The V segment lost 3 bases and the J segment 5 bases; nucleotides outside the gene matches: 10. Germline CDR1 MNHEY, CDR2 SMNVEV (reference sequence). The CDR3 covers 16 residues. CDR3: CASSFFSGQGLDEQYF. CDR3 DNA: TGTGCCAGCAGTTTCTTTTCGGGACAGGGGTTGGACGAGCAGTACTTC.

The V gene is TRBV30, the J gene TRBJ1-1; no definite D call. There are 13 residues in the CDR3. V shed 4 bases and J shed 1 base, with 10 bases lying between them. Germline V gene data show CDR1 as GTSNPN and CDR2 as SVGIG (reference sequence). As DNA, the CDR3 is TGTGCCTGGACCCGACGGACGAACACTGAAGCTTTCTTT. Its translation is CAWTRRTNTEAFF.

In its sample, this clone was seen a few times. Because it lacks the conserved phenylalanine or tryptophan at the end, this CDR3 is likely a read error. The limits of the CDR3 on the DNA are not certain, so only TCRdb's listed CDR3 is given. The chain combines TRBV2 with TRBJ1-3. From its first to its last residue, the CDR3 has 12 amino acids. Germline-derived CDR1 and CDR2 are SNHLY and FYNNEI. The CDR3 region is CASSEGGQVSAS.

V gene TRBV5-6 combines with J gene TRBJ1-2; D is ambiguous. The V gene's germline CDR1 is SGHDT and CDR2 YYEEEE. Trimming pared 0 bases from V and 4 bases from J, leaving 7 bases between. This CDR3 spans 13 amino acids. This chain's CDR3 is CASSLGEVYGYTF. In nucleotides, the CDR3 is TGTGCCAGCAGCTTGGGGGAAGTCTATGGCTACACCTTC. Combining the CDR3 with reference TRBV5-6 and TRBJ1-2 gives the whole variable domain DAGVTQSPTHLIKTRGQQVTLRCSPKSGHDTVSWYQQALGQGPQFIFQYYEEEERQRGNFPDRFSGHQFPNYSSELNVNALLLGDSALYLCASSLGEVYGYTFGSGTRLTVV.

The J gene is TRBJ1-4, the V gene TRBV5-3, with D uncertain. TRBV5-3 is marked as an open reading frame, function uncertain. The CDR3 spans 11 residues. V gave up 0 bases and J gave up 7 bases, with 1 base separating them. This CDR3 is CARSLGEKLFF. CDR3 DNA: TGTGCCAGAAGCTTGGGTGAAAAACTGTTTTTT.

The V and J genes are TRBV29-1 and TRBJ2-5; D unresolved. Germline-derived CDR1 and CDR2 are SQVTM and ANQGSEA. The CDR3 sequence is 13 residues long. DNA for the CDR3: TGCACCGTATCTCTATCCTTTCAAGAGACCCAGTACTTC. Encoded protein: CTVSLSFQETQYF. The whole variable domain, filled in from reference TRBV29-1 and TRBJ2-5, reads SAVISQKPSRDICQRGTSLTIQCQVDSQVTMMFWYRQQPGQSLTLIATANQGSEATYESGFVIDKFPISRPNLTFSTLTVSNMSPEDSSIYLCTVSLSFQETQYFGPGTRLLVL.

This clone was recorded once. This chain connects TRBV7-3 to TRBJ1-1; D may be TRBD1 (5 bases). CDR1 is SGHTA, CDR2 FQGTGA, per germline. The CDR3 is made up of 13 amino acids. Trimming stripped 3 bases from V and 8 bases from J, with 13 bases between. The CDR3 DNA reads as TGTGCCAGCAGCTTCCGCCCCGGGACCGAAGCTTTCTTT. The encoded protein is CASSFRPGTEAFF. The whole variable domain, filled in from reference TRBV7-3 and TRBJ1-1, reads GAGVSQTPSNKVTEKGKYVELRCDPISGHTALYWYRQSLGQGPEFLIYFQGTGAADDSGLPNDRFFAVRPEGSVSTLKIQRTERGDSAVYLCASSFRPGTEAFFGQGTRLTVV.

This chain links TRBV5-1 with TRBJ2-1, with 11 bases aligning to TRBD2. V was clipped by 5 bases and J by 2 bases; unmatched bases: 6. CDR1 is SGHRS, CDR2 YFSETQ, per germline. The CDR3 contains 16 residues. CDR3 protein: CASRGSGGAAYNEQFF. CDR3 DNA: TGCGCCAGCAGGGGTAGCGGGGGGGCCGCCTACAATGAGCAGTTCTTC.

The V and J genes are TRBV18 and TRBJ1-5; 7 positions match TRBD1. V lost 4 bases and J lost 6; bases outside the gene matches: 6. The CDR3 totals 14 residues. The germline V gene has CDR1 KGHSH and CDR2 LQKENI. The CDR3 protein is CASSLGQVGQPQHF. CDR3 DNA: TGTGCCAGCTCACTTGGACAGGTCGGTCAGCCCCAGCATTTT.

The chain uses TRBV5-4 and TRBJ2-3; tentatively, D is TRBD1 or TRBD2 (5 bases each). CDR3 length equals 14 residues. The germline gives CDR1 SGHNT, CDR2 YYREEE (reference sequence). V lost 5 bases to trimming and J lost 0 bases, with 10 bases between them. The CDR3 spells CASSYRDSTDTQYF. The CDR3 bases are TGTGCCAGCAGTTACCGGGACAGCACAGATACGCAGTATTTT.

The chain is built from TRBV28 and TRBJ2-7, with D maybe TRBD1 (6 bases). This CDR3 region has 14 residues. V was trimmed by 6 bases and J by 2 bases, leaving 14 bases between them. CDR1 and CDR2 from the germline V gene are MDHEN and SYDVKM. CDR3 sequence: CASSWGQGAYEQYF. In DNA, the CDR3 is TGTGCCAGCAGCTGGGGGCAGGGTGCCTACGAGCAGTACTTC. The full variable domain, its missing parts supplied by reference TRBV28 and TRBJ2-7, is DVKVTQSSRYLVKRTGEKVFLECVQDMDHENMFWYRQDPGLGLRLIYFSYDVKMKEKGDIPEGYSVSREKKERFSLILESASTNQTSMYLCASSWGQGAYEQYFGPGTRLTVT.

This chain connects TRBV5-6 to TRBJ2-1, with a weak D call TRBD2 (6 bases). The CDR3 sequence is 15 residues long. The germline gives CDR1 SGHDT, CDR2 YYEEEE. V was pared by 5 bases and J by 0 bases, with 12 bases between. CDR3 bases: TGTGCCAGCAGTTCGGAGGGTTACTCCTACAATGAGCAGTTCTTC. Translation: CASSSEGYSYNEQFF.

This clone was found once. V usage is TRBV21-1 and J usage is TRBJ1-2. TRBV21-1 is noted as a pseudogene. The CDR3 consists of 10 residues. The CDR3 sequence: CASSKWSYTF. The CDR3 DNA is TGTGCCAGCAGCAAGTGGAGCTACACCTTC.

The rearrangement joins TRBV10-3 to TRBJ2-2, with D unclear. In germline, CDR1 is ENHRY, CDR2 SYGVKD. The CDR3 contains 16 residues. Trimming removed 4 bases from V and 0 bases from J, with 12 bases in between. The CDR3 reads CAISAFSDANTGELFF. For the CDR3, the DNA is TGTGCCATCAGTGCCTTCTCGGACGCGAACACCGGGGAGCTGTTTTTT.

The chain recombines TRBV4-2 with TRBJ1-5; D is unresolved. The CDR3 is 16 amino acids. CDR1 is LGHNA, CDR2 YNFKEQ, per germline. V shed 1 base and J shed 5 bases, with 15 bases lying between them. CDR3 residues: CASSQGARPGDQPQHF. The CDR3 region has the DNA TGTGCCAGCAGCCAAGGTGCCAGGCCTGGCGATCAGCCCCAGCATTTT.

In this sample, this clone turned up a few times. The CDR3 DNA is TGTGCCAGCAAACCCTGGGGCCCCGGAAACACCATATATTTT. Translation: CASKPWGPGNTIYF. The chain recombines TRBV5-4 with TRBJ1-3; perhaps TRBD1 as D (5 bases). V lost 6 bases and J 4 bases, leaving 14 bases between the germline ends. The CDR3 spans 14 residues. Germline V lookup: CDR1 SGHNT, CDR2 YYREEE (reference sequence). The full variable domain, in which reference TRBV5-4 and TRBJ1-3 provide the parts outside the CDR3, is ETGVTQSPTHLIKTRGQQVTLRCSSQSGHNTVSWYQQALGQGPQFIFQYYREEENGRGNFPPRFSGLQFPNYSSELNVNALELDDSALYLCASKPWGPGNTIYFGEGSWLTVV.

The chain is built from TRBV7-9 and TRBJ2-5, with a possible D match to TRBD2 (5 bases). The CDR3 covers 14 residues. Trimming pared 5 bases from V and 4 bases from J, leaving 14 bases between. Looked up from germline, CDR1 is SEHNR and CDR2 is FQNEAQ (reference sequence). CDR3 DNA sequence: TGTGCCAGCAGCGATAACCGCCGGGGAGAGACCCAGTACTTC. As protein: CASSDNRRGETQYF.

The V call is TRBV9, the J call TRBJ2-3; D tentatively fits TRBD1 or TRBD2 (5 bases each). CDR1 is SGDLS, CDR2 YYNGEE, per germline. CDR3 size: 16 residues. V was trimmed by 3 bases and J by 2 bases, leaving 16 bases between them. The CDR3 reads CASSDPLWGNTDTQYF. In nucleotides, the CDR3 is TGTGCCAGCAGCGATCCGTTGTGGGGGAACACAGATACGCAGTATTTT.

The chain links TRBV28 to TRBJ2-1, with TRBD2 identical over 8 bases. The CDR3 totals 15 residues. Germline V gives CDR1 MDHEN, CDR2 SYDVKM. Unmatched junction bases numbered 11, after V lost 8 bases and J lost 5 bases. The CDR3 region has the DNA TGTGCCAGCTCTTCGTGGGCGGGGGGTAACAATGAGCAGTTCTTC. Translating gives CASSSWAGGNNEQFF.

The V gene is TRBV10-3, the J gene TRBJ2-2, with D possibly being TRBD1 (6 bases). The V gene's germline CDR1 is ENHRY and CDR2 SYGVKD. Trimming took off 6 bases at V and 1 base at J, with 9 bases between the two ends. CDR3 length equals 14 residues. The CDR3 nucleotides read TGTGCCATCAGCCAGGGGAGGAACACCGGGGAGCTGTTTTTT. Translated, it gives CAISQGRNTGELFF.